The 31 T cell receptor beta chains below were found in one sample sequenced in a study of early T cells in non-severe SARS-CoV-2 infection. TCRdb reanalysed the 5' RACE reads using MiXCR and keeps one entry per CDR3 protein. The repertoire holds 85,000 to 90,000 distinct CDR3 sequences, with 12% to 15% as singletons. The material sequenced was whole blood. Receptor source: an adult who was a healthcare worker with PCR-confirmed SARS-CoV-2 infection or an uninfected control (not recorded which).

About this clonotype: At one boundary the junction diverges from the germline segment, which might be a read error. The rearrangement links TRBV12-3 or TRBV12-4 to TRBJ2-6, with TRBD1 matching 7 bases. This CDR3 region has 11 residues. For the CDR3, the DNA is TGTGCCAGCACCAACGACAGGGAACGGGATTTC. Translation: CASTNDRERDF.

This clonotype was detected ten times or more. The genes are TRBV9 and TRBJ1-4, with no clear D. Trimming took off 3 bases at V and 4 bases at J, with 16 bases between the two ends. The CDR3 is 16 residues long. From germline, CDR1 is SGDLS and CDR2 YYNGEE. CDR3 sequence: CASSGADGLHNEKLFF. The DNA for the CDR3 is TGTGCCAGCAGCGGGGCCGATGGGCTTCATAATGAAAAACTGTTTTTT.

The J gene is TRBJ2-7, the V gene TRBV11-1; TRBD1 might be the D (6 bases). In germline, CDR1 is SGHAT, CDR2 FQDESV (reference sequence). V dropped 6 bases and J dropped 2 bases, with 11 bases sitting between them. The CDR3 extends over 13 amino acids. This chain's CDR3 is CASSIHRAYEQYF. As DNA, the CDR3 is TGTGCCAGCAGTATTCACAGGGCCTACGAGCAGTACTTC.

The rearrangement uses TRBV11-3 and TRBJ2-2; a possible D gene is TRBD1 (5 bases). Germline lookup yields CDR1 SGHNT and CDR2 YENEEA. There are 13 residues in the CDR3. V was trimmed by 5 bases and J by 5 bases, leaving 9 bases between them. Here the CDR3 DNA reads TGTGCCAGCAGCGCCAGGGTGACCGGGGAGCTGTTTTTT. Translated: CASSARVTGELFF.

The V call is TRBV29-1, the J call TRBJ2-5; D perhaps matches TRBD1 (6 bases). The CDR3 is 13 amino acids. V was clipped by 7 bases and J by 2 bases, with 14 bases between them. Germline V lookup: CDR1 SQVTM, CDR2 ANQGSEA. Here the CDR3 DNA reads TGCAGCGCCCCCGGACAGATTCAAGAGACCCAGTACTTC. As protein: CSAPGQIQETQYF.

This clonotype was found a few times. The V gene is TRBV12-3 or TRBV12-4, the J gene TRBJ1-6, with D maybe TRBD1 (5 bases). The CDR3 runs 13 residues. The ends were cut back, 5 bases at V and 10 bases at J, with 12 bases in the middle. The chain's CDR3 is CASSAGLNSPLHF. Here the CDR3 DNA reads TGTGCCAGCAGTGCGGGACTCAACTCACCCCTCCACTTT.

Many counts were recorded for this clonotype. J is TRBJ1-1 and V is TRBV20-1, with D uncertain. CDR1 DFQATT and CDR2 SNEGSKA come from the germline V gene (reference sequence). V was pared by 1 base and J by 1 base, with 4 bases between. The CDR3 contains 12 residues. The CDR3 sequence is CSARGGNTEAFF. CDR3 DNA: TGCAGTGCTAGAGGGGGGAACACTGAAGCTTTCTTT.

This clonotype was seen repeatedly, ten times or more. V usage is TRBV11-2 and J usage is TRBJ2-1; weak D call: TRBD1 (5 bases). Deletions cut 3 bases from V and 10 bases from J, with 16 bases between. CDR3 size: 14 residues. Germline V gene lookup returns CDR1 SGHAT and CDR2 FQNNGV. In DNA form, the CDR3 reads TGTGCCAGCAGCTTCGTCACCAGGGATGGGGAGCAGTTCTTC. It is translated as CASSFVTRDGEQFF.

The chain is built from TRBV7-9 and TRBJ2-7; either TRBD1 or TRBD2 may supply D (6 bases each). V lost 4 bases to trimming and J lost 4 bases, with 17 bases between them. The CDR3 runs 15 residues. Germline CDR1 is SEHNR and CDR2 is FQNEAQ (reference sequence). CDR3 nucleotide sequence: TGTGCCAGCAGCTACGGGGGCCCCGGCCTGTACGAGCAGTACTTC. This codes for CASSYGGPGLYEQYF.

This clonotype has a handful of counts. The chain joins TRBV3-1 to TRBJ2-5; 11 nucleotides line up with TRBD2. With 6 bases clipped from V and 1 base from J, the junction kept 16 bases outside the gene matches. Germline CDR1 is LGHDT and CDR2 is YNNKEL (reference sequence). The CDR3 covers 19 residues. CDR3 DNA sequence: TGTGCCAGCAGGCCTAGCGGGGGGCTACCCGCTTCATTCCAAGAGACCCAGTACTTC. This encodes CASRPSGGLPASFQETQYF.

CDR3 DNA sequence: TGTGCCAGCAGCATGCACGGACTCAGGGGCGCCGAGCTGTTTTTT. Translated: CASSMHGLRGAELFF. The genes are TRBV7-3 and TRBJ2-2, with a weak D call TRBD1 (6 bases). Trimming cost V 5 bases and J 11 bases, with 21 bases left between them. Germline V CDR1 and CDR2: SGHTA, FQGTGA. The CDR3 totals 15 residues.

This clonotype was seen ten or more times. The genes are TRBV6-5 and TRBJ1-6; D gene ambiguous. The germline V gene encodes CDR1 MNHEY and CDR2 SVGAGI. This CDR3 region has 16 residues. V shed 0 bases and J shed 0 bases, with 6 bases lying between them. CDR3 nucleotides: TGTGCCAGCAGTTACTCGGTCCGCTCCTATAATTCACCCCTCCACTTT. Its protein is CASSYSVRSYNSPLHF.

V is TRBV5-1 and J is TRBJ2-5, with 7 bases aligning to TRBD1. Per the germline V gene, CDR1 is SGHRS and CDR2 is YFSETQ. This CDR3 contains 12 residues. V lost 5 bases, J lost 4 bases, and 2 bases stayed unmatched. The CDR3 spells CASRGQRETQYF. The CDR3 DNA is TGCGCCAGCAGGGGACAGCGAGAGACCCAGTACTTC.

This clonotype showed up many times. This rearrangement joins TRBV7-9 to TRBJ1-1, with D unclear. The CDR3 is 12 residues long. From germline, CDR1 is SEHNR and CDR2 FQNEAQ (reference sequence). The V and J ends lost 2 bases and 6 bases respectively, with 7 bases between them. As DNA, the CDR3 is TGTGCCAGCAGCTTAATCTCAGCTGAAGCTTTCTTT. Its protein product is CASSLISAEAFF. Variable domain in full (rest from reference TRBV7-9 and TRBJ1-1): DTGVSQNPRHKITKRGQNVTFRCDPISEHNRLYWYRQTLGQGPEFLTYFQNEAQLEKSRLLSDRFSAERPKGSFSTLEIQRTEQGDSAMYLCASSLISAEAFFGQGTRLTVV.

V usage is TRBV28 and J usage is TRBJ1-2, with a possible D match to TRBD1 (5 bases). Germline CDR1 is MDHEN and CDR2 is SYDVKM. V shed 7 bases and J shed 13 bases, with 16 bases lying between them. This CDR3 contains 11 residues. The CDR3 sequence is CASNKDGALTF. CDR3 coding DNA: TGTGCCAGCAATAAGGATGGGGCCCTCACCTTC.

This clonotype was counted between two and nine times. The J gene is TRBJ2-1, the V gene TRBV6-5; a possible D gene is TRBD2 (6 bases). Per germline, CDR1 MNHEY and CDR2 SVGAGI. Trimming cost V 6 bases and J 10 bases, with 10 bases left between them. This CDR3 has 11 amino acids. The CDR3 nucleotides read TGTGCCAGCAGCAGACGGGGGGAGCAGTTCTTC. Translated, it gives CASSRRGEQFF.

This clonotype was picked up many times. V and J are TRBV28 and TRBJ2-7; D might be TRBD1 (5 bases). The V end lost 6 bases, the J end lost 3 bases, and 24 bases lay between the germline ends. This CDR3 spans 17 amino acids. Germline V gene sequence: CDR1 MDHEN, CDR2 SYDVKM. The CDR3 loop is CASSGVISGRHFYEQYF. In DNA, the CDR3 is TGTGCCAGCAGCGGTGTAATCTCAGGGCGTCATTTCTACGAGCAGTACTTC.

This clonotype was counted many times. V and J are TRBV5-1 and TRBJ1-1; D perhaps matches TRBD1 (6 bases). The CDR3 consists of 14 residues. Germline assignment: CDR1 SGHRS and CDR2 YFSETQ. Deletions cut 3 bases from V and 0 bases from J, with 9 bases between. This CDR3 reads CASSSGTMNTEAFF. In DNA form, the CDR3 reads TGCGCCAGCAGCTCCGGGACAATGAACACTGAAGCTTTCTTT.

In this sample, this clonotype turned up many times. CDR3 sequence reads: CASSQDATSSGELFF. CDR3 sequence (DNA): TGTGCCAGCAGCCAAGATGCGACTAGCTCTGGGGAGCTGTTTTTT. The chain recombines TRBV3-1 with TRBJ2-2; 7 nucleotides match TRBD2. The V gene's germline CDR1 is LGHDT and CDR2 YNNKEL (reference sequence). The V and J ends lost 0 bases and 8 bases, in that order; junction bases with no gene match: 6. The CDR3 has 15 amino acids.

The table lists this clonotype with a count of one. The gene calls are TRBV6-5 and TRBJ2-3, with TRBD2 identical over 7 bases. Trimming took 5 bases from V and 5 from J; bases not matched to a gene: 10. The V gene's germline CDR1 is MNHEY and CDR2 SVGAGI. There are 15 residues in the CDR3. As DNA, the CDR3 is TGTGCCAGCAGTCAAGTATCTAGCGGAGGAGATACGCAGTATTTT. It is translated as CASSQVSSGGDTQYF.

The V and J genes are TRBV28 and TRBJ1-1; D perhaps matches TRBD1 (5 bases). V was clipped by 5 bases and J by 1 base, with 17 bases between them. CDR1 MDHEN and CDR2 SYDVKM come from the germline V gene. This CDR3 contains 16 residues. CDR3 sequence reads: CASSPLLGPKNTEAFF. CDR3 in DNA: TGTGCCAGCAGTCCCCTTTTGGGGCCGAAGAACACTGAAGCTTTCTTT.

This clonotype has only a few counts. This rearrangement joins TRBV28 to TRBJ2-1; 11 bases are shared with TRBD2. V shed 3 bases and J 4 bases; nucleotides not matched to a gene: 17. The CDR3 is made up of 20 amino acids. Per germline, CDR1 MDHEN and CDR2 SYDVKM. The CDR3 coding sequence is TGTGCCAGCAGTTTTCCACCGGGACTAGCGGCGGAAATACCGTACAATGAGCAGTTCTTC. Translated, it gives CASSFPPGLAAEIPYNEQFF.

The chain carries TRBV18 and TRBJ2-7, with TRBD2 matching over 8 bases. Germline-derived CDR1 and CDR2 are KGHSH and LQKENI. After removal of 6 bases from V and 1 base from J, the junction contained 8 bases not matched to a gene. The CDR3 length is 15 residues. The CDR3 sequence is CASSPAGGLSYEQYF. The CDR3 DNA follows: TGTGCCAGCTCCCCCGCGGGGGGACTATCCTACGAGCAGTACTTC.

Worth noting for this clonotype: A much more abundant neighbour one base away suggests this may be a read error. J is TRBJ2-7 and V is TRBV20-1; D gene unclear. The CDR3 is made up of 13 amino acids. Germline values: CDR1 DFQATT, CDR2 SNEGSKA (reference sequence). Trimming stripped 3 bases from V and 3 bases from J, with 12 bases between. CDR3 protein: CSASPVGFYEQYF. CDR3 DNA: TGCAGTGCTAGTCCGGTAGGGTTCTACGAGCAGTACTTC.

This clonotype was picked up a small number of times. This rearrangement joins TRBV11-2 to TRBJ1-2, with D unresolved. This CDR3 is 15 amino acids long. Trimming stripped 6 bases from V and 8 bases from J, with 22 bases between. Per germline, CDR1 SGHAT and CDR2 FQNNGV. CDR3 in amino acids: CASSPDGLGSYGYTF. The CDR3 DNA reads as TGTGCCAGCAGTCCTGACGGGTTAGGGTCCTACGGCTACACCTTC.

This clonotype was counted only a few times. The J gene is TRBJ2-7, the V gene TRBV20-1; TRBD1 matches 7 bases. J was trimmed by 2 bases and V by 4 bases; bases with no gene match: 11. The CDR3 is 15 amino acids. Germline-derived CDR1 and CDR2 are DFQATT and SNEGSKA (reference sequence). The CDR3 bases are TGCAGTGCTACCTCCGGACACAGGGGAGCCTACGAGCAGTACTTC. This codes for CSATSGHRGAYEQYF.

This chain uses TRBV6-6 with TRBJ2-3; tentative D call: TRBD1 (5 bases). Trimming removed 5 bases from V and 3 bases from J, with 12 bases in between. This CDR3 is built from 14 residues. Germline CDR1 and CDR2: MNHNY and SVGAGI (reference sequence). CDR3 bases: TGTGCCAGCAGTCAACAGGTGCGAACAGATACGCAGTATTTT. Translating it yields CASSQQVRTDTQYF.

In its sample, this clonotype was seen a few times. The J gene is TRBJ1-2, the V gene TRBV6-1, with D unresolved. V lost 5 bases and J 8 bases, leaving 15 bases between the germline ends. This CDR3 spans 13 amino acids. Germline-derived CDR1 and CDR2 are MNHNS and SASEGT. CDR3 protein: CASSTTAESGYTF. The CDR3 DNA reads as TGTGCCAGCAGTACGACTGCAGAAAGCGGCTACACCTTC.

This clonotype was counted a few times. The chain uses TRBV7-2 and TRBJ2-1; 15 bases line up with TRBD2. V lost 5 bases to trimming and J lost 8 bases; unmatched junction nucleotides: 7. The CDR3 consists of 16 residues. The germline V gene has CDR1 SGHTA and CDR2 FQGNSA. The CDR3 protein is CASSNPGLAGGDEQFF. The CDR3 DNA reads TGTGCCAGCAGCAACCCGGGACTAGCGGGGGGAGATGAGCAGTTCTTC.

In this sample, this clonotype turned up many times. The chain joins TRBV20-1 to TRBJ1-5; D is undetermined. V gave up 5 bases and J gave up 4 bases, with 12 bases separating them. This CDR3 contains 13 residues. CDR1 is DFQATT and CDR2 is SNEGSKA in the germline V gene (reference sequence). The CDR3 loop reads CSAGSVSNQPQHF. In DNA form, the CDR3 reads TGCAGTGCTGGGAGTGTGAGTAATCAGCCCCAGCATTTT.

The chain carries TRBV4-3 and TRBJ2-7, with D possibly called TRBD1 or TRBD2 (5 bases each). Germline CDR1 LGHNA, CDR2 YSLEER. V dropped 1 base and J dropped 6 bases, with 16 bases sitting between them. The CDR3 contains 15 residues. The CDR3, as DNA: TGCGCCAGCAGCCAAGCGGGGATTGATGGGGGCGAGCAGTACTTC. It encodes CASSQAGIDGGEQYF.